The T cell receptor beta chain under discussion was sequenced for a study of shared clonotypes between healthy human individuals. Whole-study findings and limits: All-four-donor shared clonotypes had higher generation probabilities than non-shared clonotypes did. Clonotype sharing levels among donors were expected to vary with sequencing depth.

This CDR3 comprises 17 residues. V trimming: 2 bases; J trimming: 1 base; junction bases outside the gene matches: 9. The germline gives CDR1 SGHAT, CDR2 FQNNGV. Sorted-subset replicate PCRs used 150 to 200 ng DNA, about 30,000 T cell genomes. TCRdb's table, derived via immunoSEQ multiplex PCR, lists solely in-frame clones and lacks some. This table holds about 1 million clones, 65% to 75% found once. To note about this clone: The antigen is undetermined.

Sequenced input: memory CD4+ T cells sorted from blood. Subset defined: CD45RA-negative fraction. The sequence came from a man between 18 and 35 years old in good health. This rearrangement joins TRBV11-2 to TRBJ1-1, with 8 bases aligning to TRBD1. CDR3 bases: TGTGCCAGCAGCTTATGGCAGGGGGCTAAGGGGAACACTGAAGCTTTCTTT. Translating it yields CASSLWQGAKGNTEAFF.